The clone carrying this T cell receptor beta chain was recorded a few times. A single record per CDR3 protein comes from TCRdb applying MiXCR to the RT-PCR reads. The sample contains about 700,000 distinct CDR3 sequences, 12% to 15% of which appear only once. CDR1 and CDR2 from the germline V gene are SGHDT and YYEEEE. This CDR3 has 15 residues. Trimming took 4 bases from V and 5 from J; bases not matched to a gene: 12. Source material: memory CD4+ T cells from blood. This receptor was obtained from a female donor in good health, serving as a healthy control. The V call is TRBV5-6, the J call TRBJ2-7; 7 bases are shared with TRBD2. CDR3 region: CASSLPSGLGNEQYF. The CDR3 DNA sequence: TGTGCCAGCAGCCTTCCTAGCGGCCTGGGAAACGAGCAGTACTTC.